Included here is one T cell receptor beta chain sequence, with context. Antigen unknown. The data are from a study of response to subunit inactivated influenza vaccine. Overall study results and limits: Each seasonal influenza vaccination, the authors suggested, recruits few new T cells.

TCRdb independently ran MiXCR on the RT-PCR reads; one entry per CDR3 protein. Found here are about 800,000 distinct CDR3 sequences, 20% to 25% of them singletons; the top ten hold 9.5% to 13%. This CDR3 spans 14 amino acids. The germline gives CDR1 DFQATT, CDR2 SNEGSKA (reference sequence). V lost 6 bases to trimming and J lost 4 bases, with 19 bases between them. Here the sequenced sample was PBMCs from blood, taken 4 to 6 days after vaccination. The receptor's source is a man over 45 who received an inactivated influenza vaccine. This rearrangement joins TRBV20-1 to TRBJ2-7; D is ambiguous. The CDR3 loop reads CSATSPHGLYEQYF. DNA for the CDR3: TGCAGTGCCACCTCTCCCCACGGCCTTTACGAGCAGTACTTC.